These 30 T cell receptor beta chains were sequenced from one sample in a study of Ad26.COV2.S vaccination and SARS-CoV-2 variants. Method: immunoSEQ multiplex PCR; TCRdb's copy keeps in-frame clones and lacks some. The data show about 380,000 clones, around 82% seen once. Treatment noted: some 20 received Ad26.COV2.S at low or high dose, single or two shots; about 5 received placebo; per-sample allocation not given. Samples came from day 63 after the first vaccine or placebo injection. Sample: peripheral blood, taken in a trial of Ad26.COV2.S vaccine versus placebo. Source of these receptors: a person between 18 and 59 years old who received the Ad26.COV2.S COVID-19 vaccine or a placebo.

The gene calls are TRBV27 and TRBJ2-5; TRBD1 matches at 8 bases. Germline V gives CDR1 MNHEY, CDR2 SMNVEV (reference sequence). The junction had 4 bases not matched to a gene; V was cut back by 5 bases and J by 5 bases. This CDR3 region has 13 residues. The CDR3 region has the DNA TGTGCCAGCAGTCTCAGGGGGCCCGAGACCCAGTACTTC. Translation: CASSLRGPETQYF.

The V gene is TRBV5-6, the J gene TRBJ1-1, with D possibly matching TRBD1 (5 bases). Germline V gene data show CDR1 as SGHDT and CDR2 as YYEEEE. The CDR3 has 15 amino acids. V was cut by 0 bases and J by 6 bases, with 15 bases left in between. DNA for the CDR3: TGTGCCAGCAGCTTGGCCTTTTGGGGCCAGCCTGAAGCTTTCTTT. Encoded protein: CASSLAFWGQPEAFF.

The chain has TRBV6-5 and TRBJ2-1; no clear D. Germline CDR1 is MNHEY and CDR2 is SVGAGI. The CDR3 extends over 11 amino acids. V lost 8 bases to trimming and J lost 5 bases, with 7 bases between them. The CDR3 bases are TGTGCCAGCGCTGCTGACAATGAGCAGTTCTTC. It yields the protein CASAADNEQFF.

The chain recombines TRBV7-8 with TRBJ1-6; TRBD1 might be the D (5 bases). Trimming removed 5 bases at V and 9 bases at J, with 14 bases between. Germline CDR1 and CDR2: SGHVS and FQNEAQ. CDR3 length: 14 amino acids. In DNA form, the CDR3 reads TGTGCCAGCAGCCTAAGGGGCTGGGGTTCACCCCTCCACTTT. It codes for CASSLRGWGSPLHF.

The chain has TRBV10-3 and TRBJ2-7; D may be TRBD1 or TRBD2 (5 bases each). Trimming stripped 0 bases from V and 7 bases from J, with 13 bases between. This CDR3 is built from 14 residues. Germline assignment: CDR1 ENHRY and CDR2 SYGVKD. The DNA of the CDR3 is TGTGCCATCAGTGAGTCGAAGGGACCGAAAGAGCAGTACTTC. This gives the protein CAISESKGPKEQYF.

This chain joins TRBV9 and TRBJ2-7; weak D call: TRBD1 (6 bases). Germline V CDR1 and CDR2: SGDLS, YYNGEE. Trimming left V 2 bases short and J 7 bases short, with 19 bases between. The CDR3 covers 15 residues. The CDR3 DNA sequence: TGTGCCAGCAGCGTGAGAGAACAGGGCTCGGGGGAGCAGTACTTC. It yields the protein CASSVREQGSGEQYF.

The V and J genes are TRBV29-1 and TRBJ2-7; 8 bases agree with TRBD1. Germline CDR1 reads SQVTM; CDR2 reads ANQGSEA. The ends lost 4 bases at V and 2 bases at J; junction bases unmatched: 4. This CDR3 contains 13 residues. The DNA of the CDR3 is TGCAGCGTTGCGGGACAGGAGGCCTACGAGCAGTACTTC. Its protein product is CSVAGQEAYEQYF.

This chain uses TRBV11-2 with TRBJ1-3, with no clear D. Germline V gene sequence: CDR1 SGHAT, CDR2 FQNNGV. V lost 1 base and J lost 3, with 7 bases in between. CDR3 length: 14 amino acids. The CDR3 DNA sequence: TGTGCCAGCAGCTTAGGGGGAGGTGGAAACACCATATATTTT. It translates to CASSLGGGGNTIYF.

The CDR3 DNA follows: TGTGCCAGCTCACCACCGGCGAGGGAGACCCAGTACTTC. The encoded protein is CASSPPARETQYF. The V call is TRBV18, the J call TRBJ2-5; D is unclear. This CDR3 has 13 residues. Germline V gene sequence: CDR1 KGHSH, CDR2 LQKENI. V was clipped by 0 bases and J by 5 bases, with 7 bases between them. The whole variable domain, filled in from reference TRBV18 and TRBJ2-5, reads NAGVMQNPRHLVRRRGQEARLRCSPMKGHSHVYWYRQLPEEGLKFMVYLQKENIIDESGMPKERFSAEFPKEGPSILRIQQVVRGDSAAYFCASSPPARETQYFGPGTRLLVL.

This chain links TRBV4-1 with TRBJ1-1; D unresolved. This CDR3 is built from 17 residues. V lost 4 bases, J lost 11 bases, and 29 bases lay in between. CDR1 and CDR2 (germline): MGHRA, YSYEKL. The CDR3 DNA sequence: TGCGCCAGCAGCCTTCCGGGAGCCGGACGCCATCCCCCTCGGGCTTTCTTT. Its protein is CASSLPGAGRHPPRAFF.

V is TRBV4-2 and J is TRBJ1-2, with D possibly TRBD1 on 5 matching bases. Germline CDR1 reads LGHNA; CDR2 reads YNFKEQ. This CDR3 region has 13 residues. Trimming removed 2 bases from V and 1 base from J, with 5 bases in between. This CDR3 reads CASSQRGNYGYTF. CDR3 nucleotide sequence: TGTGCCAGCAGCCAAAGGGGTAACTATGGCTACACCTTC.

The gene calls are TRBV18 and TRBJ2-7; 8 nucleotides agree with TRBD1. The CDR3 is 13 residues long. Germline V gene sequence: CDR1 KGHSH, CDR2 LQKENI. J was trimmed by 7 bases and V by 6 bases; bases with no gene match: 8. CDR3 sequence: CASSSDREGEQYF. In nucleotides, the CDR3 is TGTGCCAGCTCTTCGGACAGGGAAGGGGAGCAGTACTTC.

This chain joins TRBV5-1 and TRBJ2-3; 9 bases match TRBD2. The CDR3 spans 14 residues. V lost 4 bases to trimming and J lost 7 bases; unmatched junction nucleotides: 7. The germline gives CDR1 SGHRS, CDR2 YFSETQ. DNA of the CDR3: TGCGCCAGCAGCCCCGCGGGGGGGGGTAATACGCAGTATTTT. The encoded protein is CASSPAGGGNTQYF.

The J gene is TRBJ1-6, the V gene TRBV4-2; D is perhaps TRBD1 (6 bases). Trimming pared 0 bases from V and 1 base from J, leaving 13 bases between. Germline V gene lookup returns CDR1 LGHNA and CDR2 YNFKEQ. The CDR3 runs 18 residues. CDR3: CASSQDVWGPSYNSPLHF. Here the CDR3 DNA reads TGTGCCAGCAGCCAAGACGTATGGGGGCCTTCCTATAATTCACCCCTCCACTTT.

The CDR3 region is CASSPEILGGGDGYTF. DNA for the CDR3: TGTGCCAGCAGCCCCGAGATTTTAGGAGGGGGAGATGGCTACACCTTC. The chain has TRBV5-6 and TRBJ1-2, with a possible D match to TRBD1 (6 bases). Looked up from germline, CDR1 is SGHDT and CDR2 is YYEEEE. V shed 4 bases and J shed 6 bases, with 22 bases lying between them. This CDR3 spans 16 amino acids.

This chain uses TRBV18 with TRBJ1-4, with D possibly TRBD1 on 6 matching bases. Trimming stripped 3 bases from V and 5 bases from J, with 10 bases between. The CDR3 extends over 14 amino acids. CDR1 KGHSH and CDR2 LQKENI come from the germline V gene. DNA for the CDR3: TGTGCCAGCTCACCCCGGGGGGCAAATGAAAAACTGTTTTTT. This gives the protein CASSPRGANEKLFF.

V is TRBV13 and J is TRBJ2-7; the D gene is possibly TRBD2 (6 bases). The CDR3 is 13 residues long. The germline CDR1 and CDR2 sequences are PRHDT and FYEKMQ (reference sequence). With 7 bases removed from V and 5 bases from J, the gap between germline ends came to 15 bases. In DNA, the CDR3 is TGTGCCAGCACCTTTGGAGGGGAACACGAGCAGTACTTC. This gives the protein CASTFGGEHEQYF.

This rearrangement joins TRBV3-1 (or the pseudogene TRBV3-2) to TRBJ1-1, with D unclear. Germline V CDR1 and CDR2: LGHDT, YNNKEL (reference sequence). The V end was cut by 3 bases, the J end by 1 base, with 12 bases between. The CDR3 consists of 15 residues. This CDR3 reads CASSQVGRPNTEAFF. In nucleotides, the CDR3 is TGTGCCAGCAGCCAGGTCGGAAGACCGAACACTGAAGCTTTCTTT.

DNA of the CDR3: TGTGCCAGCAGCTCAGGACTAGCGGGAGTACGAGGTGAGCAGTTCTTC. This sequence encodes CASSSGLAGVRGEQFF. The J gene is TRBJ2-1, the V gene TRBV7-3; 13 nucleotides line up with TRBD2. The CDR3 is 16 amino acids. The V segment lost 4 bases and the J segment 9 bases; nucleotides outside the gene matches: 9. Germline V gene sequence: CDR1 SGHTA, CDR2 FQGTGA.

This clone was seen more than once but under ten times. The rearrangement joins TRBV13 to TRBJ1-6; D is undetermined. The CDR3 has 16 amino acids. Per the germline V gene, CDR1 is PRHDT and CDR2 is FYEKMQ (reference sequence). V dropped 5 bases and J dropped 10 bases, with 21 bases sitting between them. CDR3 loop: CASSPPSAGPRSPLHF. The DNA of the CDR3 is TGTGCCAGCAGCCCTCCGAGCGCGGGTCCGAGGTCACCCCTCCACTTT.

This chain uses TRBV7-9 with TRBJ2-7, with 7 nucleotides matching TRBD2. The CDR3 runs 15 residues. Germline V gives CDR1 SEHNR, CDR2 FQNEAQ (reference sequence). With V trimmed by 1 base and J by 2 bases, 5 bases remained unmatched. The DNA for the CDR3 is TGTGCCAGCAGCTTAGGCGGGGGTACCGCCTACGAGCAGTACTTC. Translated, it gives CASSLGGGTAYEQYF.

The table lists this clone with a few counts. This rearrangement joins TRBV2 to TRBJ1-2; D might be TRBD1 (5 bases). Looked up from germline, CDR1 is SNHLY and CDR2 is FYNNEI. The V gene lost 6 bases and the J gene lost 4 bases, with 9 bases spanning the gap. This CDR3 comprises 12 residues. This chain's CDR3 is CASSSRGYGYTF. CDR3 DNA: TGTGCCAGCAGCTCAAGGGGCTATGGCTACACCTTC.

This rearrangement joins TRBV5-6 to TRBJ1-6; maybe TRBD1 (6 bases). The germline V gene encodes CDR1 SGHDT and CDR2 YYEEEE. Between the trimmed V and J ends, which lost 2 bases and 8 bases, there was a span of 11 bases. The CDR3 extends over 14 amino acids. CDR3 bases: TGTGCCAGCAGCTTATTACAGGGTCATTCACCCCTCCACTTT. Protein: CASSLLQGHSPLHF. Complete variable domain (other parts from reference TRBV5-6 and TRBJ1-6): DAGVTQSPTHLIKTRGQQVTLRCSPKSGHDTVSWYQQALGQGPQFIFQYYEEEERQRGNFPDRFSGHQFPNYSSELNVNALLLGDSALYLCASSLLQGHSPLHFGNGTRLTVT.

This chain uses TRBV13 with TRBJ1-4, with a tentative D call TRBD1 (5 bases). The CDR3 consists of 13 residues. V was pared by 6 bases and J by 3 bases, with 8 bases between. The germline CDR1 and CDR2 sequences are PRHDT and FYEKMQ (reference sequence). In nucleotides, the CDR3 is TGTGCCAGCAGTAAGGGGCCTAATGAAAAACTGTTTTTT. It specifies CASSKGPNEKLFF.

This clone turned up a few times. The chain has TRBV7-9 and TRBJ1-2, with unresolved D. The CDR3 has 14 amino acids. V was cut by 3 bases and J by 4 bases, with 12 bases left in between. Germline V CDR1 and CDR2: SEHNR, FQNEAQ (reference sequence). The CDR3 DNA reads as TGTGCCAGCAGCTTCCTGACGGGCACCTATGGCTACACCTTC. It encodes CASSFLTGTYGYTF.

The rearrangement links TRBV5-5 to TRBJ2-7, with D perhaps matching TRBD2 (6 bases). The V end lost 0 bases, the J end lost 0 bases, and 16 bases lay between the germline ends. Germline V gene lookup returns CDR1 SGHKS and CDR2 YYEKEE (reference sequence). The CDR3 runs to 17 residues. CDR3 residues: CASSLVWETSPSYEQYF. CDR3 sequence (DNA): TGTGCCAGCAGCTTGGTCTGGGAGACTAGTCCCTCCTACGAGCAGTACTTC.

The V call is TRBV9, the J call TRBJ2-1, with D perhaps TRBD1 or TRBD2 (5 bases each). CDR3 length equals 14 residues. In germline, CDR1 is SGDLS, CDR2 YYNGEE. Trimming stripped 3 bases from V and 3 bases from J, with 10 bases between. CDR3 amino acids: CASSAVGVYNEQFF. In DNA, the CDR3 is TGTGCCAGCAGCGCCGTGGGGGTCTACAATGAGCAGTTCTTC.

The gene calls are TRBV6-5 and TRBJ1-1, with D perhaps matching TRBD1 (6 bases). Germline values: CDR1 MNHEY, CDR2 SVGAGI. The CDR3 extends over 12 amino acids. The ends were cut back, 6 bases at V and 10 bases at J, with 15 bases in the middle. This CDR3 reads CASSREGGRAFF. The CDR3 bases are TGTGCCAGCAGCCGGGAGGGGGGAAGAGCTTTCTTT.

The genes are TRBV10-1 and TRBJ2-3, with D hard to call. V lost 5 bases to trimming and J lost 3 bases, with 15 bases between them. This CDR3 is built from 15 residues. Germline assignment: CDR1 WNHNN and CDR2 SYGVQD (reference sequence). The CDR3 DNA reads TGCGCCAGCAGTCCGACGGCGAGATCTACAGATACGCAGTATTTT. This translates into CASSPTARSTDTQYF.

The chain uses TRBV27 and TRBJ2-2; D possibly corresponds to TRBD2 (6 bases). Germline CDR1 is MNHEY and CDR2 is SMNVEV (reference sequence). CDR3 length: 16 residues. Trimming pared 5 bases from V and 6 bases from J, leaving 19 bases between. The CDR3 nucleotides read TGTGCCAGCAGTAACTTACCAGGAGGGCCCCCCGGGGAGCTGTTTTTT. Translating gives CASSNLPGGPPGELFF.